This T cell receptor (beta chain) was documented in a study of CD8 T cells in ankylosing spondylitis. V was trimmed by 0 bases and J by 5 bases, leaving 11 bases between them. The CDR3 runs to 14 residues. Germline V CDR1 and CDR2: SGDLS, YYNGEE. Study-wide results and caveats: It appeared that ankylosing spondylitis blood was characterized by a TCR beta motif of roughly 8 highly homologous variants. Reportedly, significant enrichment of disease-linked clones occurred in matched ankylosing spondylitis synovial fluid.

This clonotype occurred many times. What it binds is not known. Quantitative barcoded 5'-RACE was used to prepare TCR beta libraries. Each CDR3 protein is one row after TCRdb ran MiXCR on the 5' RACE reads. The sample shows about 8,600 distinct CDR3 sequences, roughly 3.9% of them seen only once. The gene calls are TRBV9 and TRBJ1-2; tentative D call: TRBD1 (6 bases). The material sequenced was blood, either unsorted or a sorted T cell fraction (not recorded which). The sequence came from a female donor with ankylosing spondylitis or in good health (not recorded which). Here the CDR3 reads CASSVGSGVYGYTF. For the CDR3, the DNA is TGTGCCAGCAGCGTAGGCTCAGGGGTTTATGGCTACACCTTC.